This TCR beta chain is drawn from a study of identical twins. General study points: Potential partial confounding of zero-insertion analyses by invariant MAIT and iNKT cells was noted.

The CDR3 runs 14 residues. Deletions cut 6 bases from V and 0 bases from J, with 15 bases between. Germline V gene data show CDR1 as DFQATT and CDR2 as SNEGSKA (reference sequence). Each CDR3 protein gets one entry after TCRdb re-called the 5' RACE reads with MiXCR. This table has hundreds of thousands of distinct CDR3 sequences, roughly 13% appearing once. Points on this clonotype: The target antigen is unknown.

The source is a woman between 18 and 29 years old in good health. The chain links TRBV20-1 to TRBJ2-7; unclear D gene. Material for sequencing was memory (CD45RO+) T cells sorted from blood. DNA for the CDR3: TGCAGTGCCAGTTCCCAAAAAGGCTCCTACGAGCAGTACTTC. Translation: CSASSQKGSYEQYF.